The 12 T cell receptor beta chains presented below share a single source sample, sequenced in a study of blood T cell repertoires in COVID-19 (TCRdb year 2020). Preparation of the library involved the immunoSEQ multiplex PCR assay. This is the immuneACCESS table as TCRdb keeps it, with only in-frame sequences that have V and J called. A part of the clones is gone; compared with another copy, unresolved V genes explain less than half, and the rest is unexplained. The sample data list about 380,000 clones, and 85% to 90% of these were observed just once. Of the sample, more than 1% falls within the top ten clones. Sequences were obtained from PBMCs or T cells enriched from blood (not recorded which). The source is a woman under 30 who had recovered from COVID-19.

This clone was recorded only once. This chain uses TRBV19 with TRBJ2-1; TRBD2 matches at 8 bases. V trimming: 5 bases; J trimming: 4 bases; junction bases outside the gene matches: 10. The CDR3 has 16 residues. Per the germline V gene, CDR1 is LNHDA and CDR2 is SQIVND (reference sequence). The CDR3 region is CASSVFGGALYNEQFF. CDR3 DNA sequence: TGTGCCAGTAGTGTCTTCGGGGGGGCCTTATACAATGAGCAGTTCTTC.

As concerns this clone: One junction end disagrees with the germline gene, perhaps due to a read error. This chain connects TRBV7-7 to TRBJ1-1; 7 bases are a match to TRBD1. The CDR3 is 13 residues long. Germline V lookup: CDR1 SSHAT, CDR2 FNYEAQ (reference sequence). CDR3 protein: CASSLNRGTEAFF. As DNA, the CDR3 is TGTGCTAGCAGCCTTAACAGGGGCACTGAAGCTTTCTTT.

This clone occurred once. The V gene is TRBV5-1, the J gene TRBJ2-3; no clear D. The V gene's germline CDR1 is SGHRS and CDR2 YFSETQ. V lost 3 bases and J 4 bases, leaving 9 bases between the germline ends. The CDR3 totals 13 residues. The CDR3 loop reads CASSSQRSDTQYF. CDR3 DNA: TGCGCCAGCAGCTCCCAGCGATCAGATACGCAGTATTTT.

This sequence joins TRBV7-9 and TRBJ1-4; D is ambiguous. With 2 bases removed from V and 6 bases from J, the gap between germline ends came to 13 bases. The CDR3 is 15 residues long. Germline CDR1 reads SEHNR; CDR2 reads FQNEAQ (reference sequence). CDR3 loop: CASSLQQDPYEKLFF. The CDR3, as DNA: TGTGCCAGCAGCTTACAGCAGGATCCATATGAAAAACTGTTTTTT.

The chain carries TRBV28 and TRBJ1-6, with D possibly being TRBD1 (5 bases). The CDR3 is made up of 16 amino acids. Per germline, CDR1 MDHEN and CDR2 SYDVKM. Trimming took 11 bases from V and 1 from J, leaving 18 bases between them. In DNA form, the CDR3 reads TGTGCCGGGCAACGTTCGGGGGGGTCCTATAATTCACCCCTCCACTTT. Its protein is CAGQRSGGSYNSPLHF.

This clone was recorded only once. The CDR3 is CASSYSVTGKTEAFF. In nucleotides, the CDR3 is TGTGCCAGCAGTTACTCCGTGACAGGGAAGACTGAAGCTTTCTTT. This chain joins TRBV6-5 and TRBJ1-1; TRBD1 matches 7 bases. The CDR3 is 15 residues long. Germline assignment: CDR1 MNHEY and CDR2 SVGAGI. V shed 0 bases, J shed 5 bases, and the junction held 6 bases outside the gene matches.

This clone was recorded only once. V and J are TRBV6-5 and TRBJ1-5, with 9 nucleotides matching TRBD1. Germline CDR1 and CDR2: MNHEY and SVGAGI. The CDR3 covers 15 residues. V was pared by 6 bases and J by 4 bases, with 7 bases of the junction left unmatched. CDR3 sequence reads: CASRPSGTGNQPQHF. CDR3 in DNA: TGTGCCAGCAGACCCTCCGGGACAGGGAATCAGCCCCAGCATTTT.

The count of this clone is one. The V call is TRBV2, the J call TRBJ2-4; tentative D call: TRBD2 (7 bases). With 3 bases removed from V and 1 base from J, the gap between germline ends came to 13 bases. CDR3 size: 16 residues. Germline V gives CDR1 SNHLY, CDR2 FYNNEI. CDR3 protein: CASSDGGGWAKNIQYF. CDR3 DNA: TGTGCCAGCAGTGACGGCGGGGGCTGGGCCAAAAACATTCAGTACTTC.

The chain couples TRBV4-1 to TRBJ1-5; TRBD1 might be the D (5 bases). The CDR3 is 14 amino acids. V was cut by 5 bases and J by 2 bases, with 10 bases left in between. Germline loops: CDR1 MGHRA, CDR2 YSYEKL. In DNA, the CDR3 is TGCGCCAGCAGCTCGGGGGGGGGCAATCAGCCCCAGCATTTT. Its translation is CASSSGGGNQPQHF.

This clone was seen only once. V usage is TRBV4-3 and J usage is TRBJ2-3, with TRBD1 identical over 8 bases. This CDR3 is built from 17 residues. Trimming took 2 bases from V and 0 from J; bases not matched to a gene: 7. CDR1 and CDR2 from the germline V gene are LGHNA and YSLEER. The CDR3 protein is CASSQFAGTGSTDTQYF. The CDR3, as DNA: TGCGCCAGCAGCCAATTTGCCGGGACAGGTAGCACAGATACGCAGTATTTT.

V usage is TRBV7-3 and J usage is TRBJ1-3, with TRBD1 as a possible D gene (6 bases). The CDR3 extends over 16 amino acids. V was cut by 5 bases and J by 4 bases, with 18 bases left in between. Per the germline V gene, CDR1 is SGHTA and CDR2 is FQGTGA. The CDR3 nucleotides read TGTGCCAGCAGCCCAAGGGACACTAACGCGGGAAACACCATATATTTT. Residues: CASSPRDTNAGNTIYF.

V gene TRBV25-1 combines with J gene TRBJ1-3, with D possibly being TRBD1 (6 bases). Trimming removed 3 bases from V and 2 bases from J, with 11 bases in between. CDR1 and CDR2 from the germline V gene are MGHDK and SYGVNS. The CDR3 is 15 residues long. The CDR3 DNA reads TGTGCCAGCAGTGACTTGGGGGCGGCTGGAAACACCATATATTTT. Translated: CASSDLGAAGNTIYF.